This TCR beta chain was observed in a study of regulatory T cells in long-lasting Graves disease. Building of the TCR beta libraries involved iRepertoire HTBI primers and Arm-PCR of CDR3 regions. TCRdb reanalysed the multiplex PCR reads using MiXCR and keeps one entry per CDR3 protein. Found here are 440,000 or so distinct CDR3 sequences, 15% of them singletons; the top ten hold 16%. With 8 bases removed from V and 4 bases from J, the gap between germline ends came to 15 bases. This CDR3 is 14 amino acids long. CDR1 MNHNS and CDR2 SASEGT come from the germline V gene. Time point: newly diagnosed GD, antithyroid drugs for less than 3 months. After RNA was extracted from PBMCs, the TCR library was made from it. Concerning this clonotype: A much larger clone lies one base from this, so it may be a read error.

The data also belong to a second study, concerning T cells in Graves' hyperthyroidism and ophthalmopathy. As reported in that work: Also found in blood were most expanded thyroid clonotypes above 0.001.

The TCR comes from a woman aged 25 to 39 with Graves disease. The J gene is TRBJ2-1, the V gene TRBV6-1; D remains unclear. Sequenced here: peripheral blood mononuclear cells (PBMCs), sampled at new diagnosis, from a patient treated with antithyroid drugs. The CDR3 spells CASGEDRLYNEQFF. CDR3 DNA sequence: TGTGCCAGCGGCGAAGATAGGCTATACAATGAGCAGTTCTTC.